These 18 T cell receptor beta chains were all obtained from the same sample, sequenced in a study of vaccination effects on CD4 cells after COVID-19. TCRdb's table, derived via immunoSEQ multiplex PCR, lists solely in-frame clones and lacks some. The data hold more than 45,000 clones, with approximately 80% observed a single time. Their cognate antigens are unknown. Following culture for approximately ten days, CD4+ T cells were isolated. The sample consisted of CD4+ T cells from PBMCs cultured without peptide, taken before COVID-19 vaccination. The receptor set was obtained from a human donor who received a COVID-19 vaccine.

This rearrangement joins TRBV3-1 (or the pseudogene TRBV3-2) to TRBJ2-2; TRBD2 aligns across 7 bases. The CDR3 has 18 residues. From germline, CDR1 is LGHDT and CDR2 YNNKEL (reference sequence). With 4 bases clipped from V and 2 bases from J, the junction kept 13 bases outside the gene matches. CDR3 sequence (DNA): TGTGCCAGCAGCCGAGGTACCGGGACTAACTTTAACACCGGGGAGCTGTTTTTT. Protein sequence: CASSRGTGTNFNTGELFF.

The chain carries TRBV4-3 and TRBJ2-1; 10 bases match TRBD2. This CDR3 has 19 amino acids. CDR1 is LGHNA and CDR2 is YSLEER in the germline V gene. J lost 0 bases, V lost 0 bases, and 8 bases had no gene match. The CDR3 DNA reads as TGCGCCAGCAGCCAAGATGGGCTAGCGGGGGACATCTCCTACAATGAGCAGTTCTTC. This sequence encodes CASSQDGLAGDISYNEQFF.

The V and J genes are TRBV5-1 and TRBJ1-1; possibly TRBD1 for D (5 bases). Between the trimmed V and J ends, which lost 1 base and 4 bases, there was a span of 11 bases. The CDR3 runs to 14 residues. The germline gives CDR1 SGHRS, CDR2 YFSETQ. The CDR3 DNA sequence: TGCGCCAGCAGCTTGATGGGGGAGAGCACTGAAGCTTTCTTT. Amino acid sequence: CASSLMGESTEAFF.

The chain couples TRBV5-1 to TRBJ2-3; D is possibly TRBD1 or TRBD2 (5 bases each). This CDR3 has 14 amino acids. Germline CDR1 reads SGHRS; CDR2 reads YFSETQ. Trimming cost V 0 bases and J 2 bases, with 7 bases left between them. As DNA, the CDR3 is TGCGCCAGCAGCTTGGGGGGGAACACAGATACGCAGTATTTT. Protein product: CASSLGGNTDTQYF.

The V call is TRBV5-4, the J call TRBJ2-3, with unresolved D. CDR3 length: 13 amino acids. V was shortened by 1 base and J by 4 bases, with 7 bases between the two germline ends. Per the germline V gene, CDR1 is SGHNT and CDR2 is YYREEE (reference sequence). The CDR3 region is CASSLFRADTQYF. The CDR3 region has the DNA TGTGCCAGCAGCTTGTTTCGGGCAGATACGCAGTATTTT.

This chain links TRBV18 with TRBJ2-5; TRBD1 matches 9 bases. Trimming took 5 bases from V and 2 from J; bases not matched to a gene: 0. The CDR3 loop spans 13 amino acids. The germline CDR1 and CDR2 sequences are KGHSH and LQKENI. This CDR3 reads CASSDRGQETQYF. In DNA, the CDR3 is TGTGCCAGCTCAGACAGGGGGCAAGAGACCCAGTACTTC.

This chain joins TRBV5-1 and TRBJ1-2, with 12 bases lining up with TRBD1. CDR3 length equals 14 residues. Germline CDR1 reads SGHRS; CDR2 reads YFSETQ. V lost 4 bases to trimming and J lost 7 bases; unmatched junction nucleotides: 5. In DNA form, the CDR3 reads TGCGCCAGCAGCGCTGGGGGACAGGGGGCTGGCTACACCTTC. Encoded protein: CASSAGGQGAGYTF.

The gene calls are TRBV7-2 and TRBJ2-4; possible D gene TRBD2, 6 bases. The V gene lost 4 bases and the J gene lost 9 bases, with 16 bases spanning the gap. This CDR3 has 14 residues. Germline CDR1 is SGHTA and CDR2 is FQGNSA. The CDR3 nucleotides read TGTGCCAGCAGCTCCTCCTCCGAAGCGGGCATTCAGTACTTC. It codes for CASSSSSEAGIQYF.

The CDR3 reads CASDEPGQGEAFF. In DNA form, the CDR3 reads TGTGCCAGTGACGAACCGGGACAGGGTGAAGCTTTCTTT. The genes are TRBV19 and TRBJ1-1, with 9 positions matching TRBD1. Germline loops: CDR1 LNHDA, CDR2 SQIVND (reference sequence). The J segment lost 7 bases and the V segment lost 8 bases, leaving 8 bases of the junction unmatched. This CDR3 comprises 13 residues.

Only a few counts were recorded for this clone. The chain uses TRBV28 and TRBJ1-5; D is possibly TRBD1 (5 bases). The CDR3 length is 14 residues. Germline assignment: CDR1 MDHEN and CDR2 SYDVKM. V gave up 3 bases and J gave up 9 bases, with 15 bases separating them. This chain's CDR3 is CASSLFRTGAPQHF. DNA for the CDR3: TGTGCCAGCAGTTTGTTCCGCACCGGGGCGCCCCAGCATTTT.

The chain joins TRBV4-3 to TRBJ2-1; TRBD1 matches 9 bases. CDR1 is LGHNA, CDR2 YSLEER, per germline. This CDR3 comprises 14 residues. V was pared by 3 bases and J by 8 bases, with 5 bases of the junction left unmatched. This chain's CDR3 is CASSHTDRGYEQFF. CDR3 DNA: TGCGCCAGCAGCCACACGGACAGGGGCTATGAGCAGTTCTTC.

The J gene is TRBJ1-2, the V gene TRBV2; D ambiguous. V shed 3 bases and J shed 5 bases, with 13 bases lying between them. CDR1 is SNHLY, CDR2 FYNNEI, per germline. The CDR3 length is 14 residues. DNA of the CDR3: TGTGCCAGCAGTGAGGTCATCGGGGTATATGGCTACACCTTC. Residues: CASSEVIGVYGYTF.

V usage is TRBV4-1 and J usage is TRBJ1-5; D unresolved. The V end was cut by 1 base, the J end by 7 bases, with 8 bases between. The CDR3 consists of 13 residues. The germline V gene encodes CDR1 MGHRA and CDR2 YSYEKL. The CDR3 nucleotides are TGCGCCAGCAGCCAAGGAAGAGGCCAGCCCCAGCATTTT. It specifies CASSQGRGQPQHF.

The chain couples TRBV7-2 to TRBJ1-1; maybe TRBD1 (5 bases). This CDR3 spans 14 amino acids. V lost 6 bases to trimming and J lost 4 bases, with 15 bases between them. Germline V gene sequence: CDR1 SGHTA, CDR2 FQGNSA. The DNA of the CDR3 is TGTGCCAGCAGTCAAAGACGGGGGAGCACTGAAGCTTTCTTT. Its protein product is CASSQRRGSTEAFF.

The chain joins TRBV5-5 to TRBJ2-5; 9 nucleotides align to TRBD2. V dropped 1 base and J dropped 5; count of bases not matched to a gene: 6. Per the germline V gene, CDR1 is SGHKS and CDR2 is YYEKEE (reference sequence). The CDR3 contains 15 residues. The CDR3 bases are TGTGCCAGCAGCTTGCCTAGCGGGGTCAGGGAGACCCAGTACTTC. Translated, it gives CASSLPSGVRETQYF.

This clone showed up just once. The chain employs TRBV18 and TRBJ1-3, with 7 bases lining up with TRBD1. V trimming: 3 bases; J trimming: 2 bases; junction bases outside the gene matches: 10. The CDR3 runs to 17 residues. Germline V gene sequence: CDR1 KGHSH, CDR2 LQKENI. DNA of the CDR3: TGTGCCAGCTCACCCTTCAGGACAGGATCCCCTGGAAACACCATATATTTT. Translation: CASSPFRTGSPGNTIYF.

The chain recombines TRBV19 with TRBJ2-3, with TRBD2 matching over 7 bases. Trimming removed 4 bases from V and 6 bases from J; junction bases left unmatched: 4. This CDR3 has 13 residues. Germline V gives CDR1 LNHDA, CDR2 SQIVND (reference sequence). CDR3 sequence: CASSRTSEDTQYF. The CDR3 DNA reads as TGTGCCAGTAGTAGGACTAGTGAGGATACGCAGTATTTT.

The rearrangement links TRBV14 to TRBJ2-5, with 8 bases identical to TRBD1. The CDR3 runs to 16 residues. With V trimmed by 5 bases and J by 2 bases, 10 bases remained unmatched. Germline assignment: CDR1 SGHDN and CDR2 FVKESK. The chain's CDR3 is CASSLRTGKAQETQYF. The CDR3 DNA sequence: TGTGCCAGCAGCTTACGGACAGGGAAAGCGCAAGAGACCCAGTACTTC.